These T cell receptor beta chains were read from a single sample in a study of blood T cell repertoires in COVID-19. Libraries were prepared by immunoSEQ multiplex PCR; TCRdb keeps only in-frame clonotypes and omits some of them. The sample shows 120,000 or so clones, approximately 80% of them seen only once. The sequencing sample was made of peripheral blood. The receptors shown here come from a woman between 55 and 75 years old with acute or convalescent COVID-19. The CDR3 runs from the conserved cysteine through the conserved F or W. The D gene is left open where the match is weak. Clone size is given for some rows only: seen once, a few or many times, or a class if the clone is expanded.

v_call: TRBV9; d_call: TRBD1; clone_size: NA; j_call: TRBJ2-3; cdr3_nt: TGTGCCAGCACCCGAGGACAGGCCACTAGCACAGATACGCAGTATTTT; cdr3_aa: CASTRGQATSTDTQYF
v_call: TRBV7-8; d_call: NA; clone_size: NA; j_call: TRBJ1-3; cdr3_nt: TGTGCCAGCAGCTACACCCGGTGGAGGGGAGGAAACACCATATATTTT; cdr3_aa: CASSYTRWRGGNTIYF
v_call: TRBV29-1; d_call: NA; clone_size: few; j_call: TRBJ2-7; cdr3_nt: TGCAGCGGGCGAGGGGGGGCTTCCTACGAGCAGTACTTC; cdr3_aa: CSGRGGASYEQYF
v_call: TRBV7-6; d_call: TRBD1; clone_size: once; j_call: TRBJ1-4; cdr3_nt: TGTGCCAGCAGCTTAGCTGGACAGGGGAATGAAAAACTGTTTTTT; cdr3_aa: CASSLAGQGNEKLFF
v_call: TRBV20-1; d_call: NA; clone_size: once; j_call: TRBJ2-7; cdr3_nt: TGCAGTGCTAGTTGGGGCCCCACCTACGAGCAGTACTTC; cdr3_aa: CSASWGPTYEQYF
v_call: TRBV2; d_call: TRBD1; clone_size: NA; j_call: TRBJ1-1; cdr3_nt: TGTGCCAGCAGGGGGACCCGGGGGACAGGGGCTGAAGCTTTCTTT; cdr3_aa: CASRGTRGTGAEAFF
v_call: TRBV18; d_call: TRBD1; clone_size: NA; j_call: TRBJ1-6; cdr3_nt: TGTGCCAGCCAAAGGGACAGCGATTCACCCCTCCACTTT; cdr3_aa: CASQRDSDSPLHF
v_call: TRBV6-5; d_call: TRBD2; clone_size: NA; j_call: TRBJ2-7; cdr3_nt: TGTGCCAGCAGTTATGCGGGGGCCTACGAGCAGTACTTC; cdr3_aa: CASSYAGAYEQYF
v_call: TRBV28; d_call: NA; clone_size: few; j_call: TRBJ2-7; cdr3_nt: TGTGCCAGCAGTTTCTTAACTGGGACTGTGAGCTCCTACGAGCAGTACTTC; cdr3_aa: CASSFLTGTVSSYEQYF
v_call: TRBV18; d_call: TRBD1; clone_size: NA; j_call: TRBJ1-1; cdr3_nt: TGTGCCAGCTCACGGTCGACAGGGGGGAACACTGAAGCTTTCTTT; cdr3_aa: CASSRSTGGNTEAFF
v_call: TRBV19; d_call: NA; clone_size: NA; j_call: TRBJ1-2; cdr3_nt: TGTGCCAGTAGTATAGGCGGCGGAACTAACTATGGCTACACCTTC; cdr3_aa: CASSIGGGTNYGYTF
v_call: TRBV4-2; d_call: TRBD2; clone_size: few; j_call: TRBJ2-1; cdr3_nt: TGTGCCAGCAGCCAAGGGCCAGCGGGGGGGCAGGATGAGCAGTTCTTC; cdr3_aa: CASSQGPAGGQDEQFF
v_call: TRBV7-2; d_call: TRBD1; clone_size: NA; j_call: TRBJ2-7; cdr3_nt: TGTGCCAGCAGTTTGGACAGGGACACCTACGAGCAGTACTTC; cdr3_aa: CASSLDRDTYEQYF
v_call: TRBV4-3; d_call: TRBD1; clone_size: NA; j_call: TRBJ1-4; cdr3_nt: TGCGCCAGCAGTCAAGGAGGGACAGGAAGAGAAAAACTGTTTTTT; cdr3_aa: CASSQGGTGREKLFF
v_call: TRBV5-5; d_call: NA; clone_size: NA; j_call: TRBJ1-6; cdr3_nt: TGTGCCAGCAGCCTCCAAGCCTCCGATTCACCCCTCCACTTT; cdr3_aa: CASSLQASDSPLHF
v_call: TRBV15; d_call: TRBD1; clone_size: NA; j_call: TRBJ2-7; cdr3_nt: TGTGCCACCAGCAGAGATCGACAGGGGGCGGGGTACGAGCAGTACTTC; cdr3_aa: CATSRDRQGAGYEQYF
v_call: TRBV4-3; d_call: TRBD1; clone_size: NA; j_call: TRBJ1-6; cdr3_nt: TGCGCCAGCAGCCAAGATGGGTCGACCAGGGGGAATTCACCCCTCCACTTT; cdr3_aa: CASSQDGSTRGNSPLHF
v_call: TRBV28; d_call: NA; clone_size: once; j_call: TRBJ1-4; cdr3_nt: TGTGCCAGCACTATCGGGATAGAAAAACTGTTTTTT; cdr3_aa: CASTIGIEKLFF
v_call: TRBV28; d_call: NA; clone_size: NA; j_call: TRBJ1-3; cdr3_nt: TGTGCCAGCAGTGCCGACGGGGGGTTACTCTCTGGAAACACCATATATTTT; cdr3_aa: CASSADGGLLSGNTIYF
v_call: TRBV5-1; d_call: NA; clone_size: NA; j_call: TRBJ2-5; cdr3_nt: TGCGCCAGCAGCTTGTTCGGACAGAACCAAGAGACCCAGTACTTC; cdr3_aa: CASSLFGQNQETQYF
v_call: TRBV5-6; d_call: NA; clone_size: NA; j_call: TRBJ1-5; cdr3_nt: TGTGCCAGCAGCTCAGGACAGAAGAATCAGCCCCAGCATTTT; cdr3_aa: CASSSGQKNQPQHF
v_call: TRBV9; d_call: TRBD2; clone_size: many; j_call: TRBJ2-7; cdr3_nt: TGTGCCAGCAGCGTAGATGTGGCTAGCGGGAGCTACGAGCAGTACTTC; cdr3_aa: CASSVDVASGSYEQYF
v_call: TRBV25-1; d_call: NA; clone_size: once; j_call: TRBJ1-2; cdr3_nt: TGTGCCAGCAGTGGGGGACACTACTATGGCTACACCTTC; cdr3_aa: CASSGGHYYGYTF
v_call: TRBV9; d_call: NA; clone_size: NA; j_call: TRBJ1-5; cdr3_nt: TGTGCCAGCAGCGTAGCGGGTTACAATCAGCCCCAGCATTTT; cdr3_aa: CASSVAGYNQPQHF
v_call: TRBV7-2; d_call: TRBD1; clone_size: few; j_call: TRBJ1-3; cdr3_nt: TGTGCCAGCACAGGGGGGAACACCATATATTTT; cdr3_aa: CASTGGNTIYF
v_call: TRBV14; d_call: TRBD2; clone_size: NA; j_call: TRBJ2-7; cdr3_nt: TGTGCCAGCAGCCCGGGACTAGCGGGGGCATGGGAGCAGTACTTC; cdr3_aa: CASSPGLAGAWEQYF
v_call: TRBV6-5; d_call: NA; clone_size: NA; j_call: TRBJ1-1; cdr3_nt: TGTGCCAGCAGACTACAGGGAGCACGCACTGAAGCTTTCTTT; cdr3_aa: CASRLQGARTEAFF
v_call: TRBV9; d_call: NA; clone_size: few; j_call: TRBJ2-7; cdr3_nt: TGTGCCAGCAGCTCCGGGAGTCCGTCCTACGAGCAGTACTTC; cdr3_aa: CASSSGSPSYEQYF
v_call: TRBV15; d_call: NA; clone_size: NA; j_call: TRBJ2-7; cdr3_nt: TGTGCCACCAGCAGAGAGATCTCGGGCTACGAGCAGTACTTC; cdr3_aa: CATSREISGYEQYF
v_call: TRBV4-1; d_call: TRBD1; clone_size: NA; j_call: TRBJ1-1; cdr3_nt: TGCGCCAGCAGCCAAGGGGGACAGGTAAGCGGGCACACTGAAGCTTTCTTT; cdr3_aa: CASSQGGQVSGHTEAFF
v_call: TRBV7-2; d_call: NA; clone_size: NA; j_call: TRBJ1-4; cdr3_nt: TGTGCCAGCAGCTTTGCAGGGTTTAATGAAAAACTGTTTTTT; cdr3_aa: CASSFAGFNEKLFF
v_call: TRBV6-5; d_call: NA; clone_size: NA; j_call: TRBJ2-7; cdr3_nt: TGTGCCAGCAGTCCCCGGGGCTACGAGCAGTACTTC; cdr3_aa: CASSPRGYEQYF
v_call: TRBV5-1; d_call: NA; clone_size: NA; j_call: TRBJ2-7; cdr3_nt: TGCGCCAGCAGCTTGGCTCAGGGGGGCCGGGTTGACGAGCAGTACTTC; cdr3_aa: CASSLAQGGRVDEQYF
v_call: TRBV4-1; d_call: TRBD2; clone_size: once; j_call: TRBJ2-1; cdr3_nt: TGCGCCAGCAGCCAAGATCAGGGGACTAGCGGGGTCAATGAGCAGTTCTTC; cdr3_aa: CASSQDQGTSGVNEQFF
v_call: TRBV28; d_call: NA; clone_size: NA; j_call: TRBJ1-5; cdr3_nt: TGTGCCAGCAGTTTACGCGGTCGAAAGCAGCCCCAGCATTTT; cdr3_aa: CASSLRGRKQPQHF
v_call: TRBV5-1; d_call: TRBD1; clone_size: once; j_call: TRBJ2-3; cdr3_nt: TGCGCCAGCAGCTTGGACGGGACAGGGGGCACAGATACGCAGTATTTT; cdr3_aa: CASSLDGTGGTDTQYF
v_call: TRBV2; d_call: NA; clone_size: NA; j_call: TRBJ1-1; cdr3_nt: TGTGCCAGCAGTGAGTCTCACCTGGGCCTTCTAATGAACACTGAAGCTTTCTTT; cdr3_aa: CASSESHLGLLMNTEAFF
v_call: TRBV9; d_call: TRBD1; clone_size: NA; j_call: TRBJ1-1; cdr3_nt: TGTGCCAGCAGCTCTTCAGGGGGAGGCACTGAAGCTTTCTTT; cdr3_aa: CASSSSGGGTEAFF
v_call: TRBV4-2; d_call: NA; clone_size: NA; j_call: TRBJ1-2; cdr3_nt: TGTGCCAGCAGCCAAGAAGCAGGGGAGTATGGCTACACCTTC; cdr3_aa: CASSQEAGEYGYTF
v_call: TRBV28; d_call: NA; clone_size: NA; j_call: TRBJ2-5; cdr3_nt: TGTGCCAGCAGTTTAACAGGATCGGTTGAGACCCAGTACTTC; cdr3_aa: CASSLTGSVETQYF
v_call: TRBV20-1; d_call: NA; clone_size: few; j_call: TRBJ1-2; cdr3_nt: TGCAGTGTACTGGAGGATGGCTACACCTTC; cdr3_aa: CSVLEDGYTF
v_call: TRBV7-9; d_call: NA; clone_size: NA; j_call: TRBJ1-1; cdr3_nt: TGTGCCAGCAGCTTAGCTCTTGCGGGTTCTGGAGCTTTCTTT; cdr3_aa: CASSLALAGSGAFF
v_call: TRBV5-8; d_call: TRBD1; clone_size: NA; j_call: TRBJ1-1; cdr3_nt: TGTGCCAGCAGCCAGGGGGTTAACACTGAAGCTTTCTTT; cdr3_aa: CASSQGVNTEAFF
v_call: TRBV18; d_call: TRBD1; clone_size: NA; j_call: TRBJ2-7; cdr3_nt: TGTGCCAGCTCACAGAACCAGGGACAGGGGGCCGGCGAGCAGTACTTC; cdr3_aa: CASSQNQGQGAGEQYF
v_call: TRBV27; d_call: NA; clone_size: hyperexpanded; j_call: TRBJ1-5; cdr3_nt: TGTGCCAGCAGTTCCACGACAGGCTCTCAGCCCCAGCATTTT; cdr3_aa: CASSSTTGSQPQHF
v_call: TRBV28; d_call: TRBD1; clone_size: NA; j_call: TRBJ1-5; cdr3_nt: TGTGCCAGCAGTCAAACAGGGGACGGACAGCCCCAGCATTTT; cdr3_aa: CASSQTGDGQPQHF
v_call: TRBV18; d_call: NA; clone_size: NA; j_call: TRBJ1-1; cdr3_nt: TGTGCCAGCTCACGGGGGCGGACACGAGGGTACACTGAAGCTTTCTTT; cdr3_aa: CASSRGRTRGYTEAFF
v_call: TRBV2; d_call: TRBD1; clone_size: NA; j_call: TRBJ1-6; cdr3_nt: TGTGCCAGCAATTTGAACAGGGGCATGGATAATTCACCCCTCCACTTT; cdr3_aa: CASNLNRGMDNSPLHF
v_call: TRBV5-4; d_call: TRBD1; clone_size: NA; j_call: TRBJ1-1; cdr3_nt: TGTGCCAGCAGCTCACCAGGGGGCGCGGACACTGAAGCTTTCTTT; cdr3_aa: CASSSPGGADTEAFF
v_call: TRBV10-3; d_call: TRBD1; clone_size: NA; j_call: TRBJ1-2; cdr3_nt: TGTGCCATCACCGGACAGGGTGTGAATGGCTACACCTTC; cdr3_aa: CAITGQGVNGYTF
v_call: TRBV10-3; d_call: NA; clone_size: once; j_call: TRBJ1-4; cdr3_nt: TGTGCCATCAGTGAACAGGGACCCGAAAAACTGTTTTTT; cdr3_aa: CAISEQGPEKLFF
v_call: TRBV28; d_call: NA; clone_size: NA; j_call: TRBJ1-5; cdr3_nt: TGTGCCAGCAGGCTAGGGCGGGGGTCCCACAATCAGCCCCAGCATTTT; cdr3_aa: CASRLGRGSHNQPQHF
v_call: TRBV4-3; d_call: NA; clone_size: NA; j_call: TRBJ1-2; cdr3_nt: TGCGCCAGCAGCCAAGATCGGGTGGGTTATGGCTACACCTTC; cdr3_aa: CASSQDRVGYGYTF
v_call: TRBV29-1; d_call: NA; clone_size: NA; j_call: TRBJ1-3; cdr3_nt: TGCAGCGTTGAGTTTTGGGAGACTGGAAACACCATATATTTT; cdr3_aa: CSVEFWETGNTIYF